This T cell receptor beta chain was captured by sequencing in a study of blood T cells in healthy people across ages (dated by TCRdb to about 2015). A note on the overall study: In model experiments, template switching captured roughly one uniquely barcoded TCR beta cDNA molecule for every two T cells. The study measured age-related changes in TCR beta repertoire diversity using deep sequencing normalized with unique cDNA molecular identifiers. The donors were split into four age groups: young (average around 16 years), middle-aged (roughly 39), aged (roughly 65) and long-lived (82). To avoid experimental bias, donors of different ages were spread randomly across the sequencing lanes. Two additional independent replicas of 1 million unique cDNA reads from the same blood draw were analyzed for two donors (one aged 18 to 29 and one aged 80 or older).

Donors were a few dozen systemically healthy Caucasian individuals from Russia aged roughly 6 to 90 years. Ten milliliters of peripheral blood were drawn from each donor into EDTA-treated Vacutainer tubes. Ficoll-Paque density-gradient centrifugation was used to isolate PBMCs, with at least 7 million per sample. Total RNA was extracted from PBMCs with Trizol reagent, with at least 5 micrograms obtained per sample. Naive CD45RAhigh/CD27high T cell percentages were measured by flow cytometry on a PBMC aliquot from every donor. Beyond this particular receptor, the publication reports: Compared with the aged group, more naive CD4+ T cells, fewer expanded clones and increased TCR diversity were shown by the long-lived group, suggesting age selection. Observed TCR beta diversity per million T cells fell roughly linearly with age, and a significant reduction was already apparent by age roughly 40. Observed TCR beta diversity correlated strongly with the percentage of naive T cells measured by flow cytometry. Estimates of total diversity based on one million sequenced T cells were regarded as lower bounds and as underestimates. Because donor CMV infection status was unknown, age-related changes in expanded clonotypes were potentially confounded. Conclusive comparison of naive and antigen-experienced compartments was prevented by the profiling of bulk unsorted PBMCs.

Worth noting for this clonotype: Its cognate antigen has yet to be identified. Base-call qualities are not available, and no considerably larger clone is one nucleotide away.

Receptor libraries were prepared by 5' RACE. The data were produced on an Illumina HiSeq 2500. The second PCR ran for roughly 7 to 11 cycles and used a J-beta primer mix along with a sample-barcoded 5' primer. A unique molecular identifier was introduced onto each TCR beta cDNA molecule by a template-switch 5' adaptor carrying 12 random nucleotides. Each sample yielded at least 3 million CDR3-containing paired-end reads. First-strand cDNA was synthesized from all RNA with the Mint cDNA synthesis kit, primed by a TRBC-specific oligonucleotide. After uracil-DNA glycosylase treatment, a first 18-cycle PCR used universal primers M1SS and BC2_uni_R on all cDNA. In the authors' own workflow: Normalization of each sample was performed by random selection of 1 million high-quality reads, each carrying a distinct molecular identifier. Reads with shared molecular identifiers were discarded instead of being binned into consensus sequences. MiTCR, with a Q25 quality threshold and the strictest error-elimination algorithm, was used for CDR3 identification, clonotype clustering and error correction. A nonparametric unseen species model with Euler transformation was used to estimate lower-bound total TCR beta diversity. The raw public reads went through TCRdb reprocessing: fastp at Q25, MiXCR clone calling, in-frame beta chains kept. CDR3 protein duplicates are merged, each entry listing the most common genes and DNA. The authors' filters were not applied to this entry. The sample data list about 1.4 million distinct CDR3 sequences, and approximately 59% of these were observed just once. The biggest ten clones account for roughly 6.3% of the sample.

Cut back by 6 bases and 3 bases, the V and J ends lie 9 bases apart. The germline V gene sets CDR1 to MGHDK and CDR2 to SYGVNS. Its CDR3 holds 12 amino acids, cysteine through phenylalanine. The CDR3 DNA has 36 bases and is translated from base 1. This chain joins TRBV25-1 to TRBJ2-7; the D segment is perhaps TRBD1 or TRBD2, each sharing 5 matched bases. The sequenced sample consisted of blood. The origin of this receptor is a man younger than 35 in good health. CDR3 protein: CASRGEIYEQYF. The DNA sequence is as follows: TGTGCCAGCAGGGGGGAGATCTACGAGCAGTACTTC.